This TCR beta chain was profiled in a study of T-cell memory formation after mild COVID-19. The germline CDR1 and CDR2 sequences are LGHNA and YSLEER. V was pared by 1 base and J by 3 bases, with 9 bases between. CDR3 length: 14 residues. This clonotype was seen only once. MiXCR, run by TCRdb on the 5' RACE reads, gives a single entry per CDR3 protein. This sample yields approximately 490,000 distinct CDR3 sequences, of which around 21% are seen a single time; 9.5% to 15% belongs to the top ten. This chain links TRBV4-3 with TRBJ1-1, with a weak D call TRBD1 (5 bases). Source material: PBMCs or a T cell subset sorted from them (not recorded which). The sequence came from an adult woman who had mild COVID-19 (a few samples of this study predate the infection). Cell type and time point are not known. In DNA form, the CDR3 reads TGCGCCAGCAGCCAAGTGGCGGGGGACACTGAAGCTTTCTTT. It yields the protein CASSQVAGDTEAFF.